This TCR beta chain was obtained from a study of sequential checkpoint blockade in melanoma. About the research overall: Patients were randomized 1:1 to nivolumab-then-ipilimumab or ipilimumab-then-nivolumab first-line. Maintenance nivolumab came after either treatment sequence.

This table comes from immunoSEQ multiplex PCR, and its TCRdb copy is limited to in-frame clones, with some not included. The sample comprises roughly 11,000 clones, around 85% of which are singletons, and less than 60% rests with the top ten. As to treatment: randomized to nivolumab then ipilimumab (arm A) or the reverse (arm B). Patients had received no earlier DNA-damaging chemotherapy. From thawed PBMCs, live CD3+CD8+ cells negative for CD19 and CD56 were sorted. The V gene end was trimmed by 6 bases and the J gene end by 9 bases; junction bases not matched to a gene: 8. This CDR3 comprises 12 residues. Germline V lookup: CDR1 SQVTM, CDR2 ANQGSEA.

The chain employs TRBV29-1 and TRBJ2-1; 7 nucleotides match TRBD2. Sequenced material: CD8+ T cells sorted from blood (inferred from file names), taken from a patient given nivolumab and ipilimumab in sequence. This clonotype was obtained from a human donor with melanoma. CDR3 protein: CSVGGTFGEQFF. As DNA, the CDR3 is TGCAGCGTGGGAGGGACGTTTGGTGAGCAGTTCTTC.